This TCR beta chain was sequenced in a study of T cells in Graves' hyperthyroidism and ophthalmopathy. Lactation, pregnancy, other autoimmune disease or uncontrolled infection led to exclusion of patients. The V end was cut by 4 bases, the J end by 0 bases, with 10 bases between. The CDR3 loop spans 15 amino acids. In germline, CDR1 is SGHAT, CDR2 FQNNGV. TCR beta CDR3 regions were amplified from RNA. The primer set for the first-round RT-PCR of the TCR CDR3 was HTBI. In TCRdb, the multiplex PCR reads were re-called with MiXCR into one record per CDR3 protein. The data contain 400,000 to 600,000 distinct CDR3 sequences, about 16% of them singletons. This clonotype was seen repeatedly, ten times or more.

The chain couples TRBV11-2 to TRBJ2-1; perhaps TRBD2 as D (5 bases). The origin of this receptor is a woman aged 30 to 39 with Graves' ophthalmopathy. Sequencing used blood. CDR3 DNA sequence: TGTGCCAGCAGCTCGAACCGGGACTCCTACAATGAGCAGTTCTTC. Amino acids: CASSSNRDSYNEQFF.